The sequence of this T cell receptor beta chain was determined in a study of early T cells in non-severe SARS-CoV-2 infection. With V trimmed by 3 bases and J by 1 base, 8 bases remained unmatched. There are 16 residues in the CDR3. Researchers attached unique molecular identifiers to individual cDNA molecules. Each CDR3 protein is one row after TCRdb ran MiXCR on the 5' RACE reads. Among 60,000 to 75,000 distinct CDR3 sequences listed, approximately 12% were seen once. This clonotype has a handful of counts. The sequence came from an adult who was a healthcare worker with PCR-confirmed SARS-CoV-2 infection or an uninfected control (not recorded which). The material sequenced was whole blood. The rearrangement links TRBV12-3 or TRBV12-4 to TRBJ1-1; 7 nucleotides line up with TRBD1. The CDR3 sequence is CASSLRQGLRNTEAFF. CDR3 bases: TGTGCCAGCAGTTTGCGACAGGGCCTACGGAACACTGAAGCTTTCTTT.